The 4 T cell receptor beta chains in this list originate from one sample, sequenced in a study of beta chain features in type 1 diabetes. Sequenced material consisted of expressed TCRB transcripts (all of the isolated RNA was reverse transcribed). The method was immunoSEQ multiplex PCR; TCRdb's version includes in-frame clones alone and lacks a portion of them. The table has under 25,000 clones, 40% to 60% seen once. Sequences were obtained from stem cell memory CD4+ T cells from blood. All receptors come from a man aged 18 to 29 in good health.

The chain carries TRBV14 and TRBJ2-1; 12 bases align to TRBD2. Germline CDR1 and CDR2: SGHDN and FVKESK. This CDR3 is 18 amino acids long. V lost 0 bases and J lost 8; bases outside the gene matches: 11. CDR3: CASSQDGATSGRGDEQFF. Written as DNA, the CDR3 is TGTGCCAGCAGCCAAGATGGGGCGACTAGCGGGAGAGGGGATGAGCAGTTCTTC.

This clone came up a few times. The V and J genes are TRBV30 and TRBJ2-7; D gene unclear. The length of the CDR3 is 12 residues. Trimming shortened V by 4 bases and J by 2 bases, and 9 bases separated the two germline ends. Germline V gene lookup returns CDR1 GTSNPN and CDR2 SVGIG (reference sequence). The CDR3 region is CAWMGTTYEQYF. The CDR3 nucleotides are TGTGCCTGGATGGGCACAACCTACGAGCAGTACTTC.

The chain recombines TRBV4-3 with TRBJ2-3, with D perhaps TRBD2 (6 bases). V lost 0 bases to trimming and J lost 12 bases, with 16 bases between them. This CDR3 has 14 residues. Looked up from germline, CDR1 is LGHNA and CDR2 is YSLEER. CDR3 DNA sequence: TGCGCCAGCAGCCAAGAACCGGCCGGGGGTGCACAGTATTTT. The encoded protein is CASSQEPAGGAQYF.

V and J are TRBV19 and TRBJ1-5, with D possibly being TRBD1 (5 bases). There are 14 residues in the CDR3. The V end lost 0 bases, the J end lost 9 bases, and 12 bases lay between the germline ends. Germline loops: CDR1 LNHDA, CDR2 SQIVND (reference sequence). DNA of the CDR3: TGTGCCAGTAGTATAGAAACGGGGGTGCGGCCCCAGCATTTT. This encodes CASSIETGVRPQHF.